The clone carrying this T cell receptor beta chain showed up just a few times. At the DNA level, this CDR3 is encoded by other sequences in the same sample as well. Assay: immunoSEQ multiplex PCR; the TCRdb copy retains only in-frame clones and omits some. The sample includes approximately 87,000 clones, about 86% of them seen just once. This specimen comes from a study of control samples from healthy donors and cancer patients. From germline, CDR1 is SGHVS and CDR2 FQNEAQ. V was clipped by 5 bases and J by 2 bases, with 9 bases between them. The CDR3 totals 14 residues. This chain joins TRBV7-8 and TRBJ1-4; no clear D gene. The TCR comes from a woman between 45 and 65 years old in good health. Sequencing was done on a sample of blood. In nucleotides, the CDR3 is TGTGCCAGCAGCCGTGGACGGACTAATGAAAAACTGTTTTTT. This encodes CASSRGRTNEKLFF.